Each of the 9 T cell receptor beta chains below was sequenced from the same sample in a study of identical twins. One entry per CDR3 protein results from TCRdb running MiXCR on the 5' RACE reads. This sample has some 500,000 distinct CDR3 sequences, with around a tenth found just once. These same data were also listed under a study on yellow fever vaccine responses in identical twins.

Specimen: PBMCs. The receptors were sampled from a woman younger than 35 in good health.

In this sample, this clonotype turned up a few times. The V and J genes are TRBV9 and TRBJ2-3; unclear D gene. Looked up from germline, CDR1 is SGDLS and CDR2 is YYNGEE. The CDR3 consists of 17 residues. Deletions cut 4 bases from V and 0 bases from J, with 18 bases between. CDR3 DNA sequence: TGTGCCAGCAGCCATAAGACGGGCGGATGGAGCACAGATACGCAGTATTTT. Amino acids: CASSHKTGGWSTDTQYF.

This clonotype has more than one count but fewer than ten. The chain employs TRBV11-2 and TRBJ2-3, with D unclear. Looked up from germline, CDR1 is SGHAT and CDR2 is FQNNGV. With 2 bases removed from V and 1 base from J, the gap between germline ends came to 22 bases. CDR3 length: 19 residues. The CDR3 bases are TGTGCCAGCAGCTTAAAATTTCGTAGTACACCCCCTCGCACAGATACGCAGTATTTT. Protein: CASSLKFRSTPPRTDTQYF. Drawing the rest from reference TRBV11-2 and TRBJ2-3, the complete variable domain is EAGVAQSPRYKIIEKRQSVAFWCNPISGHATLYWYQQILGQGPKLLIQFQNNGVVDDSQLPKDRFSAERLKGVDSTLKIQPAKLEDSAVYLCASSLKFRSTPPRTDTQYFGPGTRLTVL.

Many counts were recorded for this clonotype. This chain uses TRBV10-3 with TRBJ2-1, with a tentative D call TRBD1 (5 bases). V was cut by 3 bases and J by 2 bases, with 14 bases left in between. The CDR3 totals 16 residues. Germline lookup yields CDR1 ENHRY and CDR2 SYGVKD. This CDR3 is CAISDAGTGTYNEQFF. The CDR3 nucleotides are TGTGCCATCAGTGATGCAGGCACAGGCACCTACAATGAGCAGTTCTTC.

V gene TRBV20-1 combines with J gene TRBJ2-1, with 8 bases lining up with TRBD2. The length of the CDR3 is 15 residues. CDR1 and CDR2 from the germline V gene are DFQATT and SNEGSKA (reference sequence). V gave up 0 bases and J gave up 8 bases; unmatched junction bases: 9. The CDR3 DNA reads TGCAGTGCTAGAGACCCTAGCGGGCCTGGGGATGAGCAGTTCTTC. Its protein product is CSARDPSGPGDEQFF.

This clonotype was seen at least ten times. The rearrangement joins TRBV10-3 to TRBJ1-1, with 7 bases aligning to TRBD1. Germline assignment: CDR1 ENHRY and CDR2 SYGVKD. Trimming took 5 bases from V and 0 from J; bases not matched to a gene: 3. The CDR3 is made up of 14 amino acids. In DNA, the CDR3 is TGTGCCATCAGTCAGACAGGGATGAACACTGAAGCTTTCTTT. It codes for CAISQTGMNTEAFF.

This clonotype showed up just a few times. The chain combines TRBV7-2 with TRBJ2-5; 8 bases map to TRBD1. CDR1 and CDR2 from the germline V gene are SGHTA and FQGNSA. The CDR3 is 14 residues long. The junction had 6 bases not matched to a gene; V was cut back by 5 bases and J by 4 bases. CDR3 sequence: CASSPQGVGETQYF. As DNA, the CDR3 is TGTGCCAGCAGCCCACAGGGGGTGGGAGAGACCCAGTACTTC.

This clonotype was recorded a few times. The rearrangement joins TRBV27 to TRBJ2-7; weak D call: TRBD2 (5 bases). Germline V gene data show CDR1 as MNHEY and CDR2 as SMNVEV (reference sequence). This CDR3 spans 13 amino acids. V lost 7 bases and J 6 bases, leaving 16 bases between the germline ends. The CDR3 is CASTSASRGEQYF. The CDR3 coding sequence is TGTGCCAGCACTTCTGCCTCTCGGGGCGAGCAGTACTTC.

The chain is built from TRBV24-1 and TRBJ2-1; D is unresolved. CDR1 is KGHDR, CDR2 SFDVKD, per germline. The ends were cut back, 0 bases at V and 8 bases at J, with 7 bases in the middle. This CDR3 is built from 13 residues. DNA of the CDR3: TGTGCCACCAGTGATTTGACTACAGATGAGCAGTTCTTC. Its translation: CATSDLTTDEQFF.

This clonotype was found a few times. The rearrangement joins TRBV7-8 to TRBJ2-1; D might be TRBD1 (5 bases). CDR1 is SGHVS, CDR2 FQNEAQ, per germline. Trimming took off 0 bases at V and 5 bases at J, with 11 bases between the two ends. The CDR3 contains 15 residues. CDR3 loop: CASSLAAGPDNEQFF. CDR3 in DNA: TGTGCCAGCAGCTTAGCGGCAGGGCCAGACAATGAGCAGTTCTTC. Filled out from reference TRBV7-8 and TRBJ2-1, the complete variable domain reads GAGVSQSPRYKVAKRGQDVALRCDPISGHVSLFWYQQALGQGPEFLTYFQNEAQLDKSGLPSDRFFAERPEGSVSTLKIQRTQQEDSAVYLCASSLAAGPDNEQFFGPGTRLTVL.